This T cell receptor beta chain was recovered during a study of monozygotic twins with inflammatory bowel disease. General observations from the study: Compared with healthy co-twins, IBD patients showed reduced TCRbeta repertoire diversity by inverse Simpson. Varied immunosuppressive treatments among patients may have increased repertoire variability.

TCRdb re-analyzed the 5' RACE reads; it lists each CDR3 protein once, without DNA. This sample's clone table lists 150,000 to 200,000 distinct CDR3 sequences. The CDR3 loop spans 16 amino acids. Per the germline V gene, CDR1 is SGHTA and CDR2 is FQGNSA. Comment on this clonotype: Its cognate antigen is unknown.

The clonotype comes from a human donor with ulcerative colitis or Crohn's disease, or a healthy co-twin of an affected twin (not recorded which). The V call is TRBV7-2, the J call TRBJ2-7; the D call of TRBD1 rests on TCRdb alone, since no DNA is present to check it. The sequenced sample was blood. CDR3 sequence reads: CASSLPGTGHSYEQYF.